This T cell receptor (beta chain) is from a study of monozygotic twins with inflammatory bowel disease. Study observations and caveats: No repertoire similarity difference was seen between concordant and discordant twins; power was possibly limited.

With the 5' RACE reads reprocessed, TCRdb shows one record per CDR3 protein and no DNA. Seen in this sample are 400,000 to 500,000 distinct CDR3 sequences; the ten most common clones hold around 2.5%. The CDR3 extends over 16 amino acids. Concerning this clonotype: Its target is not known.

J is TRBJ2-7 and V is TRBV12-3 or TRBV12-4; TCRdb picks TRBD1, but there is no DNA to check that call. The source of this sequence is a human donor with ulcerative colitis or Crohn's disease, or a healthy co-twin of an affected twin (not recorded which). Sequencing input: blood. Here the CDR3 reads CASSSIMGQTHYEQYF.